This TCR beta chain was captured in a study of breast tumors, draining lymph nodes, adjacent tissues. General observations from the study: Compared with basal-like, luminal-like tumors shared significantly more repertoire with nontumor tissue. Compared with lymph nodes, tumors were less diverse; compared with nontumor tissue, more.

Breast cancer patients provided tissue from their axillary draining lymph nodes. This clonotype was seen ten or more times. The target antigen is unknown. TCRdb independently ran MiXCR on the multiplex PCR reads; one entry per CDR3 protein. The sample has over 150,000 distinct CDR3 sequences; approximately 30% are singletons. The CDR3 runs 12 residues. Trimming pared 6 bases from V and 12 bases from J, leaving 20 bases between. Germline V gene sequence: CDR1 DFQATT, CDR2 SNEGSKA (reference sequence). Sequencing was performed on axillary lymph node tissue. V gene TRBV20-1 combines with J gene TRBJ1-2; D gene uncertain. The clonotype was recovered from a female donor with breast cancer. Some clones in this sample may be carry-over from other donors' samples. The CDR3 spells CSAPRSGPGHTF. The CDR3 DNA reads as TGCAGTGCCCCTCGTTCCGGGCCAGGTCACACCTTC.